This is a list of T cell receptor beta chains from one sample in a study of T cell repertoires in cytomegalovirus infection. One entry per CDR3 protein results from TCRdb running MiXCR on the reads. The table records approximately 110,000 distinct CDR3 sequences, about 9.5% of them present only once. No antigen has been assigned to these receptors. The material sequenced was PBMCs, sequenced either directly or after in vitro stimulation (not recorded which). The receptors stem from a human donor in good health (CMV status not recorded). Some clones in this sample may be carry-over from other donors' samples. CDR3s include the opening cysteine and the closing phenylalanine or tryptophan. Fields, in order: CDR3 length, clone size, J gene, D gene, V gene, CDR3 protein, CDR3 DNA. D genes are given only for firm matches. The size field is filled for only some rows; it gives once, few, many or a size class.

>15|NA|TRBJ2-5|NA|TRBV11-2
CASSSSGTSGETQYF
TGTGCCAGCAGCTCATCCGGGACCTCGGGGGAGACCCAGTACTTC
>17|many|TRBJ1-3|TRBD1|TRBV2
CASTLEGRGLAGNTIYF
TGTGCCAGCACCTTGGAGGGCAGGGGGCTGGCTGGAAACACCATATATTTT
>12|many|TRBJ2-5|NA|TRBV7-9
CASSFAKETQYF
TGTGCCAGCAGCTTCGCGAAAGAGACCCAGTACTTC
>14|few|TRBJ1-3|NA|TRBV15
CATSKGDSGNTIYF
TGTGCCACCAGCAAAGGGGACTCTGGAAACACCATATATTTT
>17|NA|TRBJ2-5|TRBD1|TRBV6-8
CASSYTLGTGGAETQYF
TGTGCCAGCAGTTACACTCTAGGGACAGGGGGAGCAGAGACCCAGTACTTC
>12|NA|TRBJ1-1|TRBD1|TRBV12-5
CASGSGGAGAFF
TGTGCTAGTGGTTCAGGGGGCGCCGGAGCTTTCTTT
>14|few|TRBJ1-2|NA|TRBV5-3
CASKQGQITKGYTF
TGTGCCAGTAAACAAGGACAGATTACTAAGGGCTACACCTTC
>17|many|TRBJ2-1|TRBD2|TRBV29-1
CSVEESFSGIRYNEQFF
TGCAGCGTTGAAGAATCTTTTAGCGGGATTCGCTACAATGAGCAGTTCTTC
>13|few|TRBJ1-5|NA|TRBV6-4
CASSSGANQPQHF
TGTGCCAGCAGTTCTGGGGCCAATCAGCCCCAGCATTTT
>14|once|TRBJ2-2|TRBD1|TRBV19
CASEDRENTGELFF
TGTGCCAGTGAGGACAGGGAGAACACCGGGGAGCTGTTTTTT
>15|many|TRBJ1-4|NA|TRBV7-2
CASSLVSATNEKLFF
TGTGCCAGCAGCTTAGTTTCGGCGACGAATGAAAAACTGTTTTTT
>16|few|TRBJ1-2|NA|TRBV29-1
CSVEGSMQGLLYGYTF
TGCAGCGTTGAAGGGAGTATGCAGGGCCTTCTTTATGGCTACACCTTC
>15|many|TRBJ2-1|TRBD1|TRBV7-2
CASSSSGTGASEQFF
TGTGCCAGCAGCTCATCCGGGACAGGGGCTAGTGAGCAGTTCTTC
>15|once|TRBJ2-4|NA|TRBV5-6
CASSPEASRGNIQYF
TGTGCCAGCAGCCCGGAAGCTTCTAGGGGAAACATTCAGTACTTC
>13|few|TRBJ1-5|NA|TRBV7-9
CASSPQGNQPQHF
TGTGCCAGCAGCCCCCAGGGGAATCAGCCCCAGCATTTT
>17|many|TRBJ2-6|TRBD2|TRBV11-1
CASSLLAGAQGANVLTF
TGTGCCAGCAGCCTTTTGGCGGGAGCGCAAGGGGCCAACGTCCTGACTTTC
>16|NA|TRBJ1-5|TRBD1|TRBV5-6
CASSSLQGAGNQPQHF
TGTGCCAGCAGCTCCTTACAGGGGGCAGGCAATCAGCCCCAGCATTTT
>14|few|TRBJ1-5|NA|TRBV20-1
CSAREGGDIQPQHF
TGCAGTGCTAGAGAGGGAGGGGATATTCAGCCCCAGCATTTT
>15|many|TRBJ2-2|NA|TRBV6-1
CASSAVDRTTGELFF
TGTGCCAGCAGTGCAGTAGACAGGACCACCGGGGAGCTGTTTTTT
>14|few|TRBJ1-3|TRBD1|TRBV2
CASSDSGTGNTIYF
TGTGCCAGCAGTGACTCAGGGACAGGGAACACCATATATTTT
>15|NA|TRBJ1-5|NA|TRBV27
CASSLSPRRNQPQHF
TGTGCCAGCAGTTTATCACCCCGCCGCAATCAGCCCCAGCATTTT
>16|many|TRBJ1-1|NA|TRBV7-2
CASSRERGWRDTEAFF
TGTGCCAGCAGTCGCGAACGGGGGTGGCGTGACACTGAAGCTTTCTTT
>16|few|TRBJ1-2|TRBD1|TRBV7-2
CASSSTRGQVGYGYTF
TGTGCCAGCAGCTCCACACGAGGACAGGTTGGGTATGGCTACACCTTC
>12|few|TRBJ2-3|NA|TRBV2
CASSGEKDTQYF
TGTGCCAGCAGTGGGGAAAAAGATACGCAGTATTTT
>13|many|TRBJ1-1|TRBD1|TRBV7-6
CASSPGRGTEAFF
TGTGCCAGCAGCCCCGGCAGGGGGACTGAAGCTTTCTTT
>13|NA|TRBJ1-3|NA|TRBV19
CASTSGSGNTIYF
TGTGCCAGTACCTCGGGGTCTGGAAACACCATATATTTT
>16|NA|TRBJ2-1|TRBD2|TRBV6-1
CASSSSHREAYNEQFF
TGTGCCAGCAGTTCCTCCCACCGGGAGGCATACAATGAGCAGTTCTTC
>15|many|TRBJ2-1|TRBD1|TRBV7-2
CASSPLGGRFDEQFF
TGTGCCAGCAGTCCGTTAGGGGGCAGATTCGATGAGCAGTTCTTC
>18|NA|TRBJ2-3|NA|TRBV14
CASSHFLVQGFSTDTQYF
TGTGCCAGCAGCCATTTTCTTGTACAGGGATTTAGCACAGATACGCAGTATTTT
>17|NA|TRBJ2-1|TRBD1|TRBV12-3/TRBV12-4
CASSFSGQGVGNNEQFF
TGTGCCAGCAGTTTTTCTGGACAGGGGGTAGGGAACAATGAGCAGTTCTTC
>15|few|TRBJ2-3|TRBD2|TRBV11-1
CASSWTSGTADTQYF
TGTGCCAGCAGCTGGACTAGCGGGACCGCAGATACGCAGTATTTT
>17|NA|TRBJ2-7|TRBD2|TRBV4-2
CASSQDRSGRASYEQYF
TGTGCCAGCAGCCAAGACCGTAGCGGGAGGGCATCCTACGAGCAGTACTTC
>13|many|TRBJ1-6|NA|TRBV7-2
CASSLNPVSPLHF
TGTGCCAGCAGTTTAAATCCCGTGTCACCCCTCCACTTT
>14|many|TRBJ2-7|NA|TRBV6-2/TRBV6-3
CASSYSTASYEQYF
TGTGCCAGCAGTTACTCGACAGCCTCCTACGAGCAGTACTTC
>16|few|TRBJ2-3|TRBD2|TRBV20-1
CSAAGLAINPTDTQYF
TGCAGTGCCGCCGGACTAGCGATAAACCCCACAGATACGCAGTATTTT
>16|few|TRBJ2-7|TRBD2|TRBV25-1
CASSPLEGRGGYEQYF
TGTGCCAGCAGTCCTCTCGAGGGACGGGGGGGGTACGAGCAGTACTTC
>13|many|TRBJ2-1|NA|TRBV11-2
CASSFEPRYEQFF
TGTGCCAGCAGCTTCGAACCGAGGTATGAGCAGTTCTTC
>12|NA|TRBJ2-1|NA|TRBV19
CATGSSYNEQFF
TGTGCCACAGGGAGCTCCTACAATGAGCAGTTCTTC
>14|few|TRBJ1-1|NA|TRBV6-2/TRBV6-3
CASSYFPRDTEAFF
TGTGCCAGCAGTTACTTTCCCAGGGACACTGAAGCTTTCTTT
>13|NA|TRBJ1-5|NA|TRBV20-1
CSALQGPGQPQHF
TGCAGTGCTTTACAGGGACCAGGACAGCCCCAGCATTTT
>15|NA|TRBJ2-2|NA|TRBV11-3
CASSPRPGETGELFF
TGTGCCAGCAGCCCCAGGCCGGGGGAGACCGGGGAGCTGTTTTTT
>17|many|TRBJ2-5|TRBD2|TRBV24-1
CATSDSLWGLPPETQYF
TGTGCCACCAGTGATTCTCTCTGGGGACTACCACCCGAGACCCAGTACTTC
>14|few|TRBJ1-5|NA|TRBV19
CASRPVVGNQPQHF
TGTGCCAGTAGGCCGGTGGTCGGCAATCAGCCCCAGCATTTT